The 15 T cell receptor beta chains below come from one sample, sequenced in a study of blood T cell repertoires in COVID-19. TCRdb keeps only in-frame clones here, not all; method: immunoSEQ multiplex PCR. This sample has some 150,000 clones, with 84% found just once. Sequenced material: PBMCs or T cells enriched from blood (not recorded which). Receptors were obtained from a man aged 50 to 60 who had recovered from COVID-19.

The CDR3 DNA reads TGTGCCAGTAGTATAGCAGGACAGGGCTCCTACGAGCAGTACTTC. Protein sequence: CASSIAGQGSYEQYF. The V and J genes are TRBV19 and TRBJ2-7; 8 positions agree with TRBD1. J lost 0 bases, V lost 1 base, and 2 bases had no gene match. Per germline, CDR1 LNHDA and CDR2 SQIVND (reference sequence). The CDR3 totals 15 residues.

The chain is built from TRBV5-5 and TRBJ1-5, with D possibly TRBD1 on 6 matching bases. Trimming left V 1 base short and J 1 base short, with 12 bases between. Germline V gene lookup returns CDR1 SGHKS and CDR2 YYEKEE (reference sequence). The CDR3 consists of 16 residues. The CDR3 sequence is CASSLWGLGSNQPQHF. The CDR3 DNA sequence: TGTGCCAGCAGCTTGTGGGGGCTGGGGAGCAATCAGCCCCAGCATTTT. Using reference TRBV5-5 and TRBJ1-5 for the parts outside the CDR3, the full variable domain is DAGVTQSPTHLIKTRGQQVTLRCSPISGHKSVSWYQQVLGQGPQFIFQYYEKEERGRGNFPDRFSARQFPNYSSELNVNALLLGDSALYLCASSLWGLGSNQPQHFGDGTRLSIL.

The chain joins TRBV13 to TRBJ1-5; TRBD1 agrees at 7 bases. The CDR3 length is 19 residues. V lost 4 bases to trimming and J lost 0 bases; unmatched junction nucleotides: 15. Germline-derived CDR1 and CDR2 are PRHDT and FYEKMQ (reference sequence). CDR3 DNA sequence: TGTGCCAGCAGCTCCGGACAGGTGGGGCCTCCCTATAGCAATCAGCCCCAGCATTTT. Translating gives CASSSGQVGPPYSNQPQHF.

The rearrangement uses TRBV24-1 and TRBJ1-1, with D uncertain. V was shortened by 4 bases and J by 1 base, with 6 bases between the two germline ends. The CDR3 is made up of 13 amino acids. Germline V lookup: CDR1 KGHDR, CDR2 SFDVKD. The chain's CDR3 is CATSEHKNTEAFF. CDR3 DNA: TGTGCCACCAGTGAGCACAAGAACACTGAAGCTTTCTTT.

V and J are TRBV27 and TRBJ1-2, with TRBD1 identical over 8 bases. The CDR3 has 17 amino acids. CDR1 is MNHEY and CDR2 is SMNVEV in the germline V gene (reference sequence). Losses at the gene ends were 2 bases for V and 4 bases for J; bases not matched to a gene: 12. CDR3 region: CASSLQAMTGVLYGYTF. The CDR3 DNA sequence: TGTGCCAGCAGTTTACAGGCAATGACAGGGGTCCTCTATGGCTACACCTTC.

The chain carries TRBV2 and TRBJ1-2; D not certain. CDR3 length: 12 amino acids. Germline V gene lookup returns CDR1 SNHLY and CDR2 FYNNEI. Trimming stripped 9 bases from V and 5 bases from J, with 13 bases between. CDR3 nucleotides: TGTGCCAGGGACGGCCGCGGGTATGGCTACACCTTC. This translates into CARDGRGYGYTF.

CDR3 coding DNA: TGTGCCAGCAGGGGGACTCAGCTAGATAATTCACCCCTCCACTTT. As protein: CASRGTQLDNSPLHF. The chain is built from TRBV2 and TRBJ1-6, with D possibly TRBD1 on 5 matching bases. Germline V CDR1 and CDR2: SNHLY, FYNNEI. The CDR3 spans 15 residues. The V end lost 6 bases, the J end lost 5 bases, and 14 bases lay between the germline ends.

The chain uses TRBV9 and TRBJ1-3; possible D gene TRBD1, 6 bases. CDR1 is SGDLS and CDR2 is YYNGEE in the germline V gene. Trimming left V 2 bases short and J 2 bases short, with 11 bases between. The CDR3 runs 15 residues. The CDR3 region has the DNA TGTGCCAGCAGCGTTACAGGGTTTACTGGAAACACCATATATTTT. Protein product: CASSVTGFTGNTIYF.

The chain recombines TRBV30 with TRBJ1-4; D gene uncertain. The CDR3 is 12 residues long. Trimming shortened V by 0 bases and J by 8 bases, and 7 bases separated the two germline ends. The germline CDR1 and CDR2 sequences are GTSNPN and SVGIG (reference sequence). The CDR3 sequence: CAWSVLAEKLFF. In DNA form, the CDR3 reads TGTGCCTGGAGTGTATTAGCGGAAAAACTGTTTTTT.

This chain connects TRBV11-2 to TRBJ1-4; D might be TRBD1 (6 bases). The germline CDR1 and CDR2 sequences are SGHAT and FQNNGV. This CDR3 spans 16 amino acids. The ends were cut back, 1 base at V and 5 bases at J, with 14 bases in the middle. The CDR3, as DNA: TGTGCCAGCAGCTTAGGCGGACAGAGAAGGAATGAAAAACTGTTTTTT. Protein product: CASSLGGQRRNEKLFF.

The chain uses TRBV3-1 (or the pseudogene TRBV3-2) and TRBJ1-5, with 7 nucleotides matching TRBD1. Germline loops: CDR1 LGHDT, CDR2 YNNKEL (reference sequence). This CDR3 comprises 13 residues. V lost 8 bases and J lost 2; bases outside the gene matches: 3. CDR3 sequence (DNA): TGTGCCAGCGACACAGGGGGCAATCAGCCCCAGCATTTT. Translated, it gives CASDTGGNQPQHF.

This clone showed up just once. This sequence joins TRBV18 and TRBJ1-2, with TRBD1 as a possible D gene (5 bases). The CDR3 consists of 14 residues. V lost 4 bases, J lost 9 bases, and 18 bases lay in between. The germline V gene has CDR1 KGHSH and CDR2 LQKENI. The CDR3: CASSLLDIGSRYTF. In DNA, the CDR3 is TGTGCCAGCTCACTCCTGGACATTGGATCTCGCTACACCTTC.

CDR3 protein: CASSPRETGELFF. DNA of the CDR3: TGTGCCAGCAGTCCGAGGGAAACCGGGGAGCTGTTTTTT. The gene calls are TRBV6-5 and TRBJ2-2, with a tentative D call TRBD2 (5 bases). Trimming shortened V by 5 bases and J by 5 bases, and 9 bases separated the two germline ends. Germline V gene lookup returns CDR1 MNHEY and CDR2 SVGAGI. The CDR3 has 13 amino acids.

The chain uses TRBV6-1 and TRBJ2-1, with TRBD2 matching 9 bases. CDR3 length: 15 residues. From germline, CDR1 is MNHNS and CDR2 SASEGT. V lost 2 bases to trimming and J lost 6 bases; unmatched junction nucleotides: 5. CDR3 loop: CASSELSSGANEQFF. The CDR3 DNA is TGTGCCAGCAGTGAATTGTCTAGCGGGGCCAATGAGCAGTTCTTC.

V is TRBV5-8 and J is TRBJ2-7; D ambiguous. The germline V gene has CDR1 SGHTS and CDR2 YDEGEE. CDR3 length: 16 amino acids. Trimming shortened V by 3 bases and J by 1 base, and 17 bases separated the two germline ends. The CDR3 here is CASSWMSRRSSYEQYF. The CDR3 DNA follows: TGTGCCAGCAGCTGGATGTCCAGGCGTTCTTCCTACGAGCAGTACTTC.